The clone carrying this T cell receptor beta chain was picked up many times. Its target is not known. This entry is derived from a study of T cells after yellow fever vaccination. As for the study in general: Preparation of the low-cell-number fractions used SMART-Seq v4 Ultra Low Input. Study findings and constraints: Most clones from primary vaccination resurfaced after the booster (around 97% CD4, 88% CD8).

A process of 5'RACE template switching, which added a universal primer site and UMIs, was used to make TCR cDNA. MiXCR was run by TCRdb on the 5' RACE reads, yielding one entry per CDR3 protein. Among about 69,000 distinct CDR3 sequences listed, 5.9% were seen once. The sample consisted of CD4+ T cells sorted from PBMCs, taken roughly 14 days after the first yellow fever vaccination. This sequence was found in a man aged 18 to 29 who received the YFV17D yellow fever vaccine.

CDR3 sequence reads: CASTTDRGAMNTEAFF. Written as DNA, the CDR3 is TGCGCCAGCACCACAGACAGGGGTGCCATGAACACTGAAGCTTTCTTT. This chain uses TRBV5-1 with TRBJ1-1; 8 bases match TRBD1. The CDR3 has 16 residues. The germline gives CDR1 SGHRS, CDR2 YFSETQ. Trimming took 6 bases from V and 0 from J; bases not matched to a gene: 10.